This TCR beta chain was recovered during a study of Ad26.COV2.S vaccination and SARS-CoV-2 variants. The overall study: Among those in the COV1001 Ad26.COV2.S trial arm was the donor. The study gave Ad26.COV2.S intramuscularly, once or twice 56 days apart. Study-wide results and caveats: The analyses of TCR breadth and depth may have understated the size of total T cell responses.

Concerning this clone itself: Its antigen is as yet unknown.

V gave up 7 bases and J gave up 4 bases, with 17 bases separating them. Germline lookup yields CDR1 SNHLY and CDR2 FYNNEI. This CDR3 is 14 amino acids long. Measured with immunoSEQ multiplex PCR; TCRdb has only the in-frame clones, and not every one. The sample gives about 400,000 clones, over 80% of which show up once; more than 1.5% is in the top ten. Treatment here: about 20 received Ad26.COV2.S at low or high dose, single or two shots; roughly five received placebo; per-sample allocation not given. The investigators took samples on day 63 after the first vaccine or placebo injection. Sequenced here: peripheral blood, sampled in a trial of Ad26.COV2.S vaccine versus placebo. The chain is built from TRBV2 and TRBJ2-7; weak D call: TRBD1 (6 bases). The source is a person between 18 and 65 years old who received the Ad26.COV2.S COVID-19 vaccine or a placebo. CDR3 loop: CASKGGPASYEQYF. The CDR3 DNA is TGTGCCAGCAAAGGGGGACCCGCATCTTACGAGCAGTACTTC.